The clone carrying this T cell receptor beta chain was seen only a few times. The antigen is unknown. Stated time point: blood 2 weeks post-SBRT. The treatment is: 15 Gy SBRT to primary tumor, nephrectomy 4 weeks later. The tumor was a clear cell renal cell carcinoma. V lost 1 base and J lost 5; bases outside the gene matches: 1. The germline CDR1 and CDR2 sequences are SNHLY and FYNNEI. There are 13 residues in the CDR3. The sample originates from a study of radiation and T cells in renal cell carcinoma. The overall study: Nephrectomy followed 15 Gy stereotactic body radiation by 4 weeks. Study results and limitations: From baseline, blood top tumor clonotypes peaked at 2 weeks post-radiation.

Produced via immunoSEQ multiplex PCR; TCRdb's table is partial and in-frame only. The table has more than 150,000 clones, roughly 87% seen once. The sequences come from blood, collected from a patient whose treatment included radiotherapy and nephrectomy. This sequence originates from a woman in her forties or fifties with renal cell carcinoma. V gene TRBV2 combines with J gene TRBJ1-1; 7 nucleotides match TRBD1. CDR3 DNA sequence: TGTGCCAGCAGTGAAGAGGGGGCGACTGAAGCTTTCTTT. Protein: CASSEEGATEAFF.